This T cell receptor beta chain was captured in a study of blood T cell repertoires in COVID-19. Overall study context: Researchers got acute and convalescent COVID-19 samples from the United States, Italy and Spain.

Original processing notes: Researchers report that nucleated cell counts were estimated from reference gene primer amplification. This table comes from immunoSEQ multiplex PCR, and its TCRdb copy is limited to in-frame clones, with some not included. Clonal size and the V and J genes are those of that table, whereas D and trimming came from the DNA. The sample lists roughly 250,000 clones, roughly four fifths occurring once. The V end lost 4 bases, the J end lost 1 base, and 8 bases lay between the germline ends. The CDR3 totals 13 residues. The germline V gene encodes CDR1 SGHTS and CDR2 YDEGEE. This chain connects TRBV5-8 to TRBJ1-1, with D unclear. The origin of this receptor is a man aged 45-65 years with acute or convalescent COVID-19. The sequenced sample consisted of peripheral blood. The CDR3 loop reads CASSVDRNTEAFF. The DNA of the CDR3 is TGTGCCAGCAGCGTAGATCGGAACACTGAAGCTTTCTTT.